Below are 19 T cell receptor beta chains sequenced from a single sample in a study of blood T cells in healthy people across ages. The second PCR ran about 6 to 11 cycles with a sample-barcoded 5' primer and J-beta primers. Each CDR3 protein gets one entry after TCRdb re-called the 5' RACE reads with MiXCR. The sample has about 640,000 distinct CDR3 sequences, 35% to 50% seen once. The material sequenced was blood. All receptors come from a man older than 75 in good health.

This clonotype appeared many times. This chain uses TRBV6-2 or TRBV6-3 with TRBJ2-3, with TRBD1 matching 8 bases. Germline V lookup: CDR1 MNHEY, CDR2 SVGEGT. The CDR3 has 16 amino acids. Trimming at V came to 6 bases and at J to 3 bases, leaving 11 bases not matched to a gene. CDR3 DNA sequence: TGTGCCAGCAGCCCCGGGACAGGCGTTGGTACAGATACGCAGTATTTT. Translating gives CASSPGTGVGTDTQYF.

This clonotype was seen a handful of times. The CDR3 nucleotides are TGCAGTGCTAGAAGAGCGGGAGAAAACAATGAGCAGTTCTTC. Residues: CSARRAGENNEQFF. The genes are TRBV20-1 and TRBJ2-1, with 8 bases aligning to TRBD2. This CDR3 region has 14 residues. Looked up from germline, CDR1 is DFQATT and CDR2 is SNEGSKA (reference sequence). V was clipped by 2 bases and J by 5 bases; unmatched bases: 5.

The chain recombines TRBV7-9 with TRBJ2-5; TRBD2 aligns across 9 bases. The CDR3 has 16 residues. Germline values: CDR1 SEHNR, CDR2 FQNEAQ (reference sequence). Germline trimming cut 5 bases from V and 5 bases from J; bases unmatched to any gene: 12. CDR3 in DNA: TGTGCCAGCAGCCAGAAGCTAGCGGGAAAGGGTGAGACCCAGTACTTC. Encoded protein: CASSQKLAGKGETQYF.

This chain connects TRBV6-5 to TRBJ2-7; D tentatively fits TRBD1 or TRBD2 (5 bases each). The CDR3 loop spans 16 amino acids. Germline-derived CDR1 and CDR2 are MNHEY and SVGAGI. V was shortened by 0 bases and J by 2 bases, with 14 bases between the two germline ends. The CDR3 DNA reads TGTGCCAGCAGTTACTCAAACCACTGGGGGACCTACGAGCAGTACTTC. This codes for CASSYSNHWGTYEQYF.

The J gene is TRBJ2-4, the V gene TRBV7-2; D uncertain. Judging by the DNA end, TRBJ2-5 fits better; the J call may be wrong. CDR1 is SGHTA and CDR2 is FQGNSA in the germline V gene. The CDR3 is 16 residues long. The CDR3 here is CASSPLSRPEQETQYF. The CDR3, as DNA: TGTGCCAGCAGCCCCCTCAGCCGGCCAGAGCAAGAGACCCAGTACTTC.

This clonotype appeared a few times. The gene calls are TRBV6-2 or TRBV6-3 and TRBJ2-1, with D uncertain. This CDR3 contains 13 residues. CDR1 and CDR2 (germline): MNHEY, SVGEGT. Deletions cut 6 bases from V and 5 bases from J, with 11 bases between. This CDR3 reads CASSFGVNNEQFF. The CDR3 bases are TGTGCCAGCAGCTTTGGAGTCAACAATGAGCAGTTCTTC.

A few counts support this clonotype. The J gene is TRBJ2-5, the V gene TRBV4-1, with D perhaps TRBD1 or TRBD2 (5 bases each). The CDR3 has 14 residues. The V gene's germline CDR1 is MGHRA and CDR2 YSYEKL. V dropped 2 bases and J dropped 2 bases, with 9 bases sitting between them. The CDR3 loop reads CASSQSWGQETQYF. The CDR3 DNA reads TGCGCCAGCAGCCAAAGTTGGGGGCAAGAGACCCAGTACTTC.

This clonotype was seen a handful of times. The chain joins TRBV20-1 to TRBJ2-3, with D unresolved. V was shortened by 0 bases and J by 2 bases, with 18 bases between the two germline ends. The CDR3 is 17 amino acids. Germline assignment: CDR1 DFQATT and CDR2 SNEGSKA (reference sequence). The CDR3: CSARDPIKSELTDTQYF. CDR3 bases: TGCAGTGCTAGAGATCCGATTAAGAGCGAGCTCACAGATACGCAGTATTTT.

The V and J genes are TRBV7-9 and TRBJ2-5, with a tentative D call TRBD1 (6 bases). With 2 bases removed from V and 5 bases from J, the gap between germline ends came to 12 bases. The CDR3 spans 14 residues. Germline V lookup: CDR1 SEHNR, CDR2 FQNEAQ (reference sequence). The CDR3 DNA sequence: TGTGCCAGCAGCTTAATGGGGGCTCGGGAGACCCAGTACTTC. Translating it yields CASSLMGARETQYF.

The gene calls are TRBV18 and TRBJ2-2; D is uncertain. In germline, CDR1 is KGHSH, CDR2 LQKENI. The CDR3 is 14 amino acids. V dropped 4 bases and J dropped 8 bases, with 14 bases sitting between them. This CDR3 reads CASSLGRSPGELFF. CDR3 bases: TGTGCCAGCTCACTTGGACGCTCGCCAGGGGAGCTGTTTTTT.

The chain employs TRBV28 and TRBJ1-5; tentatively, D is TRBD1 (5 bases). V was trimmed by 4 bases and J by 3 bases, leaving 10 bases between them. The germline V gene encodes CDR1 MDHEN and CDR2 SYDVKM. This CDR3 contains 14 residues. Written as DNA, the CDR3 is TGTGCCAGCAGTTCTCCCGGGGCCAATCAGCCCCAGCATTTT. Amino acids: CASSSPGANQPQHF.

In its sample, this clonotype was seen a few times. The rearrangement uses TRBV9 and TRBJ1-1, with D uncertain. Looked up from germline, CDR1 is SGDLS and CDR2 is YYNGEE. V lost 0 bases, J lost 1 base, and 10 bases lay in between. The CDR3 is made up of 15 amino acids. This CDR3 is CASSVDNAGNTEAFF. The CDR3 DNA follows: TGTGCCAGCAGCGTAGATAATGCGGGGAACACTGAAGCTTTCTTT.

The V and J genes are TRBV9 and TRBJ2-3; D might be TRBD1 or TRBD2, each matching 5 bases. This CDR3 is 15 amino acids long. Germline V gene data show CDR1 as SGDLS and CDR2 as YYNGEE. Trimming took 0 bases from V and 3 from J, leaving 11 bases between them. The CDR3 DNA sequence: TGTGCCAGCAGCGTAGACGTGGGGGAAACAGATACGCAGTATTTT. It codes for CASSVDVGETDTQYF.

The chain joins TRBV6-2 or TRBV6-3 to TRBJ2-5; possibly TRBD1 for D (5 bases). This CDR3 comprises 15 residues. Germline CDR1 and CDR2: MNHEY and SVGEGT. Trimming pared 6 bases from V and 0 bases from J, leaving 14 bases between. CDR3 sequence (DNA): TGTGCCAGCAGCCCCTGGACACCGTACCAAGAGACCCAGTACTTC. It encodes CASSPWTPYQETQYF.

The chain joins TRBV20-1 to TRBJ1-2; D remains ambiguous. CDR3 length: 14 amino acids. The V and J ends lost 0 bases and 4 bases respectively, with 12 bases between them. The germline V gene encodes CDR1 DFQATT and CDR2 SNEGSKA (reference sequence). The CDR3 sequence: CSARDPSTAYGYTF. In DNA form, the CDR3 reads TGCAGTGCTAGAGATCCCAGTACAGCCTATGGCTACACCTTC.

As regards this clonotype: One base away lies a much larger clone, so this may be a sequencing read error. The chain recombines TRBV20-1 with TRBJ2-7; D is unresolved. Germline V gene lookup returns CDR1 DFQATT and CDR2 SNEGSKA (reference sequence). The CDR3 has 16 amino acids. The CDR3 protein is CGARDTLQKPPYEQYF. The CDR3 DNA reads TGCGGTGCTAGAGACACCCTACAAAAGCCACCCTACGAGCAGTACTTC.

V usage is TRBV7-3 and J usage is TRBJ2-3; D may be TRBD1 or TRBD2 (5 bases each). There are 14 residues in the CDR3. Deletions cut 3 bases from V and 2 bases from J, with 9 bases between. Germline loops: CDR1 SGHTA, CDR2 FQGTGA. CDR3 sequence: CASSLPGPTDTQYF. The CDR3 region has the DNA TGTGCCAGCAGCTTGCCGGGACCCACAGATACGCAGTATTTT.

The genes are TRBV12-3 or TRBV12-4 and TRBJ2-1; TRBD1 matches 12 bases. This CDR3 has 15 residues. V lost 5 bases and J lost 7; bases outside the gene matches: 6. The CDR3 region is CASSTGTGGKNEQFF. In DNA, the CDR3 is TGTGCCAGCAGTACCGGGACAGGGGGCAAGAATGAGCAGTTCTTC.

This clonotype was seen at least ten times. The CDR3 loop is CASSQAAGGELFF. CDR3 nucleotides: TGTGCCAGCAGCCAAGCAGCGGGCGGGGAGCTGTTTTTT. The chain combines TRBV14 with TRBJ2-2, with D tentatively TRBD2 (6 bases). With 1 base removed from V and 7 bases from J, the gap between germline ends came to 7 bases. The CDR3 extends over 13 amino acids. Germline V gene data show CDR1 as SGHDN and CDR2 as FVKESK.